The 17 T cell receptor beta chains listed next were all sequenced from one sample in a study of shared clonotypes between healthy human individuals. Clones were read by immunoSEQ multiplex PCR, and TCRdb kept only the in-frame ones, dropping some. The sample shows about 2.5 million clones, 85% to 95% of them seen only once. Sequencing used naive CD4+ T cells from PBMCs. Subset here: CD45RA+ positively selected. The origin of the receptors is a man aged 18-30 years in good health. Some clones in this sample may be carry-over from other donors' samples.

The chain combines TRBV18 with TRBJ2-7; D gene uncertain. Germline CDR1 is KGHSH and CDR2 is LQKENI. The length of the CDR3 is 15 residues. V lost 3 bases to trimming and J lost 3 bases, with 15 bases between them. The CDR3 sequence is CASSPAGLNVYEQYF. The CDR3 DNA is TGTGCCAGCTCACCGGCCGGGCTTAACGTCTACGAGCAGTACTTC.

The CDR3 here is CATQGERVRSTDTQYF. For the CDR3, the DNA is TGTGCCACCCAAGGCGAGCGGGTACGAAGCACAGATACGCAGTATTTT. The chain uses TRBV5-4 and TRBJ2-3; a weak D match, TRBD2 (6 bases). The CDR3 runs to 16 residues. Germline CDR1 is SGHNT and CDR2 is YYREEE (reference sequence). Trimming removed 9 bases from V and 0 bases from J, with 20 bases in between.

This chain uses TRBV5-6 with TRBJ2-1, with TRBD2 matching 12 bases. V lost 2 bases, J lost 15 bases, and 15 bases stayed unmatched. The CDR3 is made up of 16 amino acids. In germline, CDR1 is SGHDT, CDR2 YYEEEE. CDR3 nucleotides: TGTGCCAGCAGCTTATACTCCGGGACTAGCGGGCCGGGGTGGTTCTTC. Residues: CASSLYSGTSGPGWFF.

This clone was recorded once. Within the sample, other DNA sequences also encode this same CDR3. The chain has TRBV6-1 and TRBJ1-4; 7 bases are shared with TRBD1. The CDR3 is 15 amino acids. V shed 3 bases, J shed 5 bases, and the junction held 6 bases outside the gene matches. CDR1 is MNHNS, CDR2 SASEGT, per germline. The CDR3 spells CASSDRDRANEKLFF. In nucleotides, the CDR3 is TGTGCCAGCAGTGACCGGGACAGAGCAAATGAAAAACTGTTTTTT.

The rearrangement joins TRBV4-3 to TRBJ2-1, with a tentative D call TRBD2 (6 bases). The CDR3 has 16 residues. CDR1 LGHNA and CDR2 YSLEER come from the germline V gene. The V end lost 1 base, the J end lost 12 bases, and 22 bases lay between the germline ends. The CDR3 region has the DNA TGCGCCAGCAGCCAAGGACTAGTGGGGACTGGGGTTGGGCAGTTCTTC. It specifies CASSQGLVGTGVGQFF.

The rearrangement uses TRBV15 and TRBJ2-7; D may correspond to TRBD1 or TRBD2 (5 bases each). CDR1 is LNHNV and CDR2 is YYDKDF in the germline V gene (reference sequence). The CDR3 totals 15 residues. The ends were cut back, 1 base at V and 2 bases at J, with 12 bases in the middle. The CDR3 protein is CATSRGGTATYEQYF. The CDR3 DNA reads TGTGCCACCAGCAGAGGTGGGACCGCAACCTACGAGCAGTACTTC.

The J gene is TRBJ2-7, the V gene TRBV2; D not resolved. V was clipped by 11 bases and J by 12 bases, with 11 bases between them. CDR3 length equals 8 residues. The germline gives CDR1 SNHLY, CDR2 FYNNEI. The CDR3 DNA is TGTGCCGTCAAAGGTAGGTACTTC. Translated, it gives CAVKGRYF.

The chain is built from TRBV5-1 and TRBJ2-1, with TRBD1 identical over 10 bases. The CDR3 runs 17 residues. V shed 4 bases, J shed 4 bases, and the junction held 11 bases outside the gene matches. From germline, CDR1 is SGHRS and CDR2 YFSETQ. CDR3 amino acids: CASSLILLGQGYNEQFF. The CDR3, as DNA: TGCGCCAGCAGCCTGATTCTACTGGGACAGGGGTACAATGAGCAGTTCTTC. Looking up the rest from reference TRBV5-1 and TRBJ2-1 gives the full variable domain: KAGVTQTPRYLIKTRGQQVTLSCSPISGHRSVSWYQQTPGQGLQFLFEYFSETQRNKGNFPGRFSGRQFSNSRSEMNVSTLELGDSALYLCASSLILLGQGYNEQFFGPGTRLTVL.

The gene calls are TRBV28 and TRBJ2-1, with D perhaps TRBD2 (6 bases). Trimming pared 4 bases from V and 4 bases from J, leaving 14 bases between. Germline lookup yields CDR1 MDHEN and CDR2 SYDVKM. The CDR3 runs to 15 residues. CDR3 nucleotide sequence: TGTGCCAGCAGTTCTGCCCGGGACTTTTACAATGAGCAGTTCTTC. This sequence encodes CASSSARDFYNEQFF.

Regarding this clone: The identical CDR3 is also encoded by other nucleotide sequences in the sample. V gene TRBV4-1 combines with J gene TRBJ2-7; the D gene is possibly TRBD2 (6 bases). V dropped 2 bases and J dropped 3 bases, with 11 bases sitting between them. Germline-derived CDR1 and CDR2 are MGHRA and YSYEKL. The CDR3 contains 14 residues. CDR3 sequence reads: CASSQLALGYEQYF. The CDR3 region has the DNA TGCGCCAGCAGCCAACTAGCGCTGGGCTACGAGCAGTACTTC.

This chain joins TRBV28 and TRBJ1-4; TRBD1 aligns across 7 bases. Trimming took 1 base from V and 7 from J; bases not matched to a gene: 6. Germline V gene lookup returns CDR1 MDHEN and CDR2 SYDVKM. The CDR3 consists of 15 residues. CDR3 sequence: CASSLSQGSGEKLFF. The CDR3 DNA follows: TGTGCCAGCAGTTTATCACAGGGGTCCGGTGAAAAACTGTTTTTT.

The V and J genes are TRBV7-2 and TRBJ2-7; the D gene is possibly TRBD1 (5 bases). Germline lookup yields CDR1 SGHTA and CDR2 FQGNSA. The ends were cut back, 1 base at V and 4 bases at J, with 17 bases in the middle. CDR3 length: 16 residues. The CDR3 bases are TGTGCCAGCAGCTTAGGAAGCCTACCAGGGATATACGAGCAGTACTTC. This sequence encodes CASSLGSLPGIYEQYF.

The chain links TRBV14 to TRBJ1-2; D remains ambiguous. With 1 base removed from V and 8 bases from J, the gap between germline ends came to 17 bases. Germline V gene sequence: CDR1 SGHDN, CDR2 FVKESK. The CDR3 loop spans 15 amino acids. CDR3 sequence (DNA): TGTGCCAGCAGCCAAGTTAGCGGACTCCCTTGGGGCTACACCTTC. Translating gives CASSQVSGLPWGYTF.

V is TRBV10-3 and J is TRBJ1-2; possibly TRBD1 for D (5 bases). The V end was cut by 7 bases, the J end by 7 bases, with 13 bases between. The length of the CDR3 is 12 residues. The V gene's germline CDR1 is ENHRY and CDR2 SYGVKD. The CDR3 protein is CAITEGGAGYTF. The CDR3 bases are TGTGCCATCACCGAGGGAGGGGCTGGCTACACCTTC.

The rearrangement joins TRBV2 to TRBJ2-7, with 8 bases matching TRBD1. The CDR3 spans 15 residues. Germline CDR1 SNHLY, CDR2 FYNNEI. V lost 6 bases and J lost 5; bases outside the gene matches: 12. The CDR3 reads CASSLQRQGRDEQYF. CDR3 nucleotides: TGTGCCAGCAGCCTACAAAGACAGGGGCGGGACGAGCAGTACTTC.

This chain joins TRBV2 and TRBJ2-2; D is unresolved. V lost 6 bases and J lost 2, with 4 bases in between. The CDR3 has 12 amino acids. Germline assignment: CDR1 SNHLY and CDR2 FYNNEI. The CDR3 region is CASRDNTGELFF. CDR3 DNA sequence: TGTGCCAGCAGGGATAACACCGGGGAGCTGTTTTTT.

The chain couples TRBV5-1 to TRBJ1-2; 7 bases are shared with TRBD1. V dropped 1 base and J dropped 8; count of bases not matched to a gene: 5. The CDR3 totals 13 residues. Per the germline V gene, CDR1 is SGHRS and CDR2 is YFSETQ. The CDR3 sequence: CASSLTGTEGYTF. The CDR3 nucleotides are TGCGCCAGCAGCTTGACCGGGACAGAAGGCTACACCTTC.